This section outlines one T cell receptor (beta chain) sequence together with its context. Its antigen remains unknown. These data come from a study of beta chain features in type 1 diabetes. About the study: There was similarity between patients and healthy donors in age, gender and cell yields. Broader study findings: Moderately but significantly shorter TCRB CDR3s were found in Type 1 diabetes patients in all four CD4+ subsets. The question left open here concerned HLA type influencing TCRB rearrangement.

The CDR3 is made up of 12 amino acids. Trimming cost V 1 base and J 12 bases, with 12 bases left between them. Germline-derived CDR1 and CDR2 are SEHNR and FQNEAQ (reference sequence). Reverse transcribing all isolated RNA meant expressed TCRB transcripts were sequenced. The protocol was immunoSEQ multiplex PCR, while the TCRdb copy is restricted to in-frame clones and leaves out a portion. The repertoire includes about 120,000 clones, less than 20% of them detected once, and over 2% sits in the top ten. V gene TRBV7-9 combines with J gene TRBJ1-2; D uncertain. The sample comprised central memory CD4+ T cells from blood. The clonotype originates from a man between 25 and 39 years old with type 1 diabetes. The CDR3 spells CASSLDVAHHTF. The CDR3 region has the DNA TGTGCCAGCAGCTTAGATGTGGCCCACCACACCTTC.